The clone carrying this T cell receptor beta chain was picked up a small number of times. The antigen is undetermined. The data derive from a study of post-analysis software for immune sequencing data. Study results and caveats: TRBV5-6, TRBV5-1 and TRBV20-1 were among a few TRBV segments more frequent in patients than controls.

The length of the CDR3 is 17 residues. V was pared by 0 bases and J by 3 bases, with 8 bases of the junction left unmatched. The germline V gene has CDR1 SGHRS and CDR2 YFSETQ. Unique molecular identifiers had been added to the TCR beta cDNA libraries. Each CDR3 protein is one row after TCRdb ran MiXCR on the PCR reads. The sample comprises fewer than 550,000 distinct CDR3 sequences, 30% to 40% of which are singletons, and around 6% rests with the top ten. The sample consisted of blood. This chain links TRBV5-1 with TRBJ1-1; 10 bases line up with TRBD1. The receptor comes from a girl between 2 and 17 years old with multiple sclerosis. The CDR3, as DNA: TGCGCCAGCAGCTTGGAGTGGGACAGGGGTACTCACACTGAAGCTTTCTTT. This gives the protein CASSLEWDRGTHTEAFF.